Sequencing of this T cell receptor (beta chain) was carried out in a study of cytomegalovirus exposure and HLA in healthy donors. General observations from the study: A later analysis found most CMV-associated TCR beta chains apparently HLA-restricted. Most of the TCR beta V segments (in an earlier analysis) were productive either about 87% or about 30% of the time. Common viral pathogens were later found to be apparently linked to several of the most significant clusters.

This CDR3 comprises 15 residues. Germline CDR1 reads KGHSH; CDR2 reads LQKENI. V was clipped by 3 bases and J by 2 bases; unmatched bases: 6. This clone was detected only once. The antigen remains unidentified. PCR used 60 Vbeta primers and 13 Jbeta primers. Only in-frame clones appear in the TCRdb table, and some are missing; sequencing was by immunoSEQ multiplex PCR. The sample consists of 60,000 to 80,000 clones, 70% to 85% of them appearing once. The sequencing input was PBMCs. The receptor was isolated from a girl aged 10 to 17 in good health and CMV-seropositive. The chain is built from TRBV18 and TRBJ2-5; 7 positions agree with TRBD2. CDR3 in DNA: TGTGCCAGCTCACCCCCGGGACTACTTCAAGAGACCCAGTACTTC. Its translation: CASSPPGLLQETQYF.